This TCR beta chain derives from a study of blood T cell repertoires in COVID-19. Overall study: The samples span acute and convalescent COVID-19 from the United States, Italy and Spain. Nucleic acid was either cDNA or gDNA, and it came from T cells, B-cell-depleted T cells, or PBMCs.

Methods used by the authors: The authors estimated nucleated cell counts from reference gene primer amplification. Data came from immunoSEQ multiplex PCR; TCRdb stores just in-frame clones and leaves some out. Clone size and the V and J calls come from that table; the DNA yielded D and trimming. The profile shows approximately 450,000 clones, 85% to 90% of them singletons. The receptor comes from a woman aged 25-40 years with acute or convalescent COVID-19. Sequenced input: peripheral blood.

In nucleotides, the CDR3 is TGTGCCAGCAGCTTACCGGGACAGGGGGCCGGTGGAAACACCATATATTTT. It encodes CASSLPGQGAGGNTIYF. The gene calls are TRBV7-9 and TRBJ1-3, with 12 bases identical to TRBD1. Unmatched junction bases numbered 5, after V lost 2 bases and J lost 3 bases. The CDR3 length is 17 residues. Per germline, CDR1 SEHNR and CDR2 FQNEAQ (reference sequence).